The following is a TCR beta chain sequence with its context. Its matching antigen is unknown. The data were obtained in a study of blood T cells in healthy people across ages. Across the whole study: Per every two T cells, about one barcoded beta molecule was captured by template switching.

The CDR3 spans 14 residues. V gave up 1 base and J gave up 2 bases, with 9 bases separating them. Germline V CDR1 and CDR2: LGHNA, YSLEER. Through a sample-barcoded 5' primer and a J-beta primer mix, a second PCR was run for roughly 6 to 12 cycles. TCRdb re-analysed the 5' RACE reads in MiXCR, keeping a single row per CDR3 protein. Among 1.5 million to 1.9 million distinct CDR3 sequences listed, roughly 43% were seen once. It was roughly 10 milliliters of peripheral blood that were drawn from each donor. Isolated PBMCs totaled at least 6 million in each sample. Overall study findings and caveats: Higher diversity and more naive CD4+ cells were features of long-lived donors, compared to aged donors.

The chain couples TRBV4-3 to TRBJ2-7; D is possibly TRBD1 (5 bases). The receptor was isolated from a woman aged 18-29 years in good health. Material: blood. CDR3 in amino acids: CASSQGTFTYEQYF. In nucleotides, the CDR3 is TGCGCCAGCAGCCAAGGGACATTCACCTACGAGCAGTACTTC.